This is a list of T cell receptor beta chains from one sample in a study of CD8+ T cells in alopecia areata. The method was immunoSEQ multiplex PCR; TCRdb's version includes in-frame clones alone and lacks a portion of them. The table shows approximately 180,000 clones, with under 80% occurring only once. This sample comprised CD4+ T cells sorted from blood, obtained around week 47, from a patient treated with tofacitinib. The receptors derive from a human donor with alopecia areata. Each CDR3 is given with its conserved first and last residue. D genes are given only for firm matches.

TRBD2,TRBV2,TRBJ2-1,CASRLGTSGLNYNEQFF
.,TRBV2,TRBJ1-6,CASSEGVGDSPLHF
TRBD2,TRBV29-1,TRBJ2-5,CSVVGTSGDQETQYF
.,TRBV5-1,TRBJ2-7,CASSQDSNYEQYF
.,TRBV5-6,TRBJ2-2,CASRGPERTTGELFF
.,TRBV4-3,TRBJ2-3,CASRSQDTGVTDTQYF
TRBD1,TRBV29-1,TRBJ1-2,CSAWTGEDYGYTF
.,TRBV6-5,TRBJ2-1,CASSKYNEQFF
.,TRBV15,TRBJ2-7,CATSRTPGTELSYEQYF
.,TRBV7-9,TRBJ1-5,CASSSNRDAYSNQPQHF
TRBD2,TRBV29-1,TRBJ2-5,CSVRSKTSGETQYF
TRBD1,TRBV30,TRBJ2-7,CAWNNRGREQYF
.,TRBV19,TRBJ2-1,CASMAGALNEQFF
.,TRBV10-2,TRBJ1-1,CASRRGDTEAFF
TRBD1,TRBV30,TRBJ2-1,CAWSDLGTDQNEQFF
.,TRBV27,TRBJ2-3,CASTHGGTDTQYF
TRBD1,TRBV7-3,TRBJ1-1,CASSPQGAKGTEAFF
.,TRBV19,TRBJ1-1,CASSKEGNTEAFF
TRBD1,TRBV30,TRBJ1-5,CAWREPTGINQPQHF
.,TRBV5-5,TRBJ1-5,CASSLGEPVGQPQHF
.,TRBV7-2,TRBJ1-5,CASSPSMGGINQPQHF
.,TRBV10-3,TRBJ2-3,CAISESVGKDTQYF
TRBD2,TRBV10-3,TRBJ2-3,CAIRGLDGGDTQYF
.,TRBV5-6,TRBJ2-6,CASSLTGSGANVLTF
.,TRBV9,TRBJ1-2,CASSLPQGLGYTF
TRBD2,TRBV30,TRBJ2-7,CAWSVGTSGGTYEQYF
TRBD2,TRBV5-1,TRBJ2-7,CASSQAGPTEQYF
.,TRBV30,TRBJ1-2,CAWSVPQRRPNYGYTF
TRBD1,TRBV29-1,TRBJ2-1,CSVVSRLGQGTYNEQFF
.,TRBV5-1,TRBJ2-2,CASSLDSYTGELFF
.,TRBV6-1,TRBJ2-3,CASSVTLTDTQYF
.,TRBV27,TRBJ1-6,CASSWAGDSPLHF
TRBD1,TRBV28,TRBJ2-7,CASSLPTGGENREQYF
.,TRBV6-1,TRBJ2-3,CASSEGGVIDTQYF
.,TRBV23-1,TRBJ2-4,CASSQSGPIQYF